This entry concerns a single T cell receptor (beta chain). The junction and the germline gene differ at one end; a read error may be behind it. This entry belongs to a study of human T cells and chemical hapten exposure. Germline V gives CDR1 SGHAT, CDR2 FQNNGV. There are 15 residues in the CDR3. In TCRdb, the RACE reads were re-called with MiXCR into one record per CDR3 protein. The sample yields 95,000 or so distinct CDR3 sequences, 9.5% to 12% seen once. Time point noted: patch test 2, 6 weeks after DPC sensitization. Stated treatment: therapeutic diphenylcyclopropenone sensitization with weekly scalp DPC.

This rearrangement joins TRBV11-2 to TRBJ2-3, with D possibly TRBD1 on 6 matching bases. The specimen was whole blood, collected in connection with sensitization to the hapten diphenylcyclopropenone (DPC). This TCR was sampled from a woman in her thirties or forties with alopecia areata. Some clones in this sample may be carry-over from other donors' samples. The CDR3 reads CARSSTQDRGDTQYF. The CDR3 DNA follows: TGTGCCCGCAGCTCAACCCAGGACAGAGGAGATACGCAGTATTTT.